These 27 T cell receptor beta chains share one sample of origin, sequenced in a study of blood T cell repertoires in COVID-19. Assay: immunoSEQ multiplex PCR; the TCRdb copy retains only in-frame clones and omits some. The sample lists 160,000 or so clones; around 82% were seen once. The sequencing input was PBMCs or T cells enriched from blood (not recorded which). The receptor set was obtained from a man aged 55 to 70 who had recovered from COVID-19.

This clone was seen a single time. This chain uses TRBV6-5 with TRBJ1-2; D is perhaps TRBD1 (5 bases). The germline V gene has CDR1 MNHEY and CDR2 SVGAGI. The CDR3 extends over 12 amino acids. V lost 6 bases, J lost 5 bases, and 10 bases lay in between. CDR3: CASSMTEYGYTF. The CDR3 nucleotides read TGTGCCAGCAGCATGACAGAGTATGGCTACACCTTC.

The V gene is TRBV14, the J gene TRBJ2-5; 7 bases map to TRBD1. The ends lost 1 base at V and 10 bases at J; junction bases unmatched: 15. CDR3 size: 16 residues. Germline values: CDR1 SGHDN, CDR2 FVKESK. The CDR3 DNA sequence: TGTGCCAGCAGCCAAGTAACAGGGGCGCTTAAGGGGAACCAGTACTTC. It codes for CASSQVTGALKGNQYF.

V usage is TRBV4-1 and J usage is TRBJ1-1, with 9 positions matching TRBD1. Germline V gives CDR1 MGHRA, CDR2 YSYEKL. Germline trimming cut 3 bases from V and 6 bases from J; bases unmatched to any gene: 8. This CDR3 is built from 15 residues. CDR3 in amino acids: CASSQPRDRVSEAFF. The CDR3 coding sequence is TGCGCCAGCAGCCAGCCCCGGGACAGGGTGTCTGAAGCTTTCTTT.

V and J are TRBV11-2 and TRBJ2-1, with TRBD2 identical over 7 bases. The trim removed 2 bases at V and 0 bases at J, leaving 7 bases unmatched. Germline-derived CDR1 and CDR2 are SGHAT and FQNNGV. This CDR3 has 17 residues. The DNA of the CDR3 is TGTGCCAGCAGCTTACGGGGGGTAGGTCTCTCCTACAATGAGCAGTTCTTC. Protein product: CASSLRGVGLSYNEQFF.

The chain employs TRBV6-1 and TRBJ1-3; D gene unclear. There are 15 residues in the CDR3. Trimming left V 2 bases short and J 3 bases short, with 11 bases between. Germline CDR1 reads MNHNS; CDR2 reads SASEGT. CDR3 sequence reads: CASSEREIGGNTIYF. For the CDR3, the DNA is TGTGCCAGCAGTGAAAGGGAGATCGGTGGAAACACCATATATTTT.

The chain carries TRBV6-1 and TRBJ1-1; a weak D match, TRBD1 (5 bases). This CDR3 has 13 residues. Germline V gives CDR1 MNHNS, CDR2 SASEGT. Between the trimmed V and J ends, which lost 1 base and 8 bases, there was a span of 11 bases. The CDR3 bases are TGTGCCAGCAGTGAAGTAGGTGGACAAGAAGCTTTCTTT. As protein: CASSEVGGQEAFF.

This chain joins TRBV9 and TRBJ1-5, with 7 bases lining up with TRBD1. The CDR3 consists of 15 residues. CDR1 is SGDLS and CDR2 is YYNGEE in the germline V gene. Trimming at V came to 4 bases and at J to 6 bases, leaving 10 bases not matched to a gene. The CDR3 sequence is CASSPLTGDGQPQHF. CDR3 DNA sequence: TGTGCCAGCAGCCCCCTTACAGGGGACGGTCAGCCCCAGCATTTT. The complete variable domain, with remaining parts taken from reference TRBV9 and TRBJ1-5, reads DSGVTQTPKHLITATGQRVTLRCSPRSGDLSVYWYQQSLDQGLQFLIQYYNGEERAKGNILERFSAQQFPDLHSELNLSSLELGDSALYFCASSPLTGDGQPQHFGDGTRLSIL.

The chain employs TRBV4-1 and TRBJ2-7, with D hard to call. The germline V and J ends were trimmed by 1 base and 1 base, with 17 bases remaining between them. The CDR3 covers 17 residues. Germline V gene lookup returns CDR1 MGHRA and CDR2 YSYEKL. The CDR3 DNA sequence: TGCGCCAGCAGCCAAGTATTTGGCACTGCCGGGTCCTACGAGCAGTACTTC. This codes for CASSQVFGTAGSYEQYF.

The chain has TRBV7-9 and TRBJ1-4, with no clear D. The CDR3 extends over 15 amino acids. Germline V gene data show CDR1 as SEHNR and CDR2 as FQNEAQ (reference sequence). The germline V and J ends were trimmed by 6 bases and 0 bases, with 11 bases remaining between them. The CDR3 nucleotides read TGTGCCAGCAGGCCGGCGGGAGCAACTAATGAAAAACTGTTTTTT. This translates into CASRPAGATNEKLFF.

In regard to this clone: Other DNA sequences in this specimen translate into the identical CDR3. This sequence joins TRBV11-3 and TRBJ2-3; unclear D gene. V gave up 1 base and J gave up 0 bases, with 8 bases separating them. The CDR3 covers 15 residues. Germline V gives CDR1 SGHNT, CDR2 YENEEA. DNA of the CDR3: TGTGCCAGCAGCTTAGGGGCCAGTAGCACAGATACGCAGTATTTT. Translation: CASSLGASSTDTQYF.

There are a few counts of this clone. CDR3 sequence (DNA): TGTGCCAGCAGACGAAGTCCCAGGATCATATATGGCTACACCTTC. This translates into CASRRSPRIIYGYTF. V is TRBV28 and J is TRBJ1-2; D remains ambiguous. V lost 6 bases and J 5 bases, leaving 19 bases between the germline ends. This CDR3 spans 15 amino acids. The germline V gene encodes CDR1 MDHEN and CDR2 SYDVKM.

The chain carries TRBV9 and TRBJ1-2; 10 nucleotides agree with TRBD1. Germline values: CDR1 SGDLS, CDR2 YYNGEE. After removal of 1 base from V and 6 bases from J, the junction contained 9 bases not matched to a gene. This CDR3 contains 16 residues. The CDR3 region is CASSVPRDRGYDGYTF. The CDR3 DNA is TGTGCCAGCAGCGTACCCCGGGACAGGGGATACGATGGCTACACCTTC.

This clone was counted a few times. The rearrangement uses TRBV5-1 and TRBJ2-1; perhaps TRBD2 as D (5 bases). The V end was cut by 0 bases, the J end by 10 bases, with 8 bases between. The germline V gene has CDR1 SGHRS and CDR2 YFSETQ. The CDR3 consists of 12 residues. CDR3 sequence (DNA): TGCGCCAGCAGCTTGGGAGGGCCCGAGCAGTTCTTC. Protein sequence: CASSLGGPEQFF.

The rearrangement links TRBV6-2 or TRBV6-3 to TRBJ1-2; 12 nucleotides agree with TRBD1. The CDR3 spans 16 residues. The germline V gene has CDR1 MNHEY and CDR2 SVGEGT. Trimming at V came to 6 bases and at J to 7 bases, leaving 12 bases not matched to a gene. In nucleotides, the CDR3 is TGTGCCAGCAGCCCTGAACCGGGACAGGGGGCAGTTGGCTACACCTTC. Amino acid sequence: CASSPEPGQGAVGYTF.

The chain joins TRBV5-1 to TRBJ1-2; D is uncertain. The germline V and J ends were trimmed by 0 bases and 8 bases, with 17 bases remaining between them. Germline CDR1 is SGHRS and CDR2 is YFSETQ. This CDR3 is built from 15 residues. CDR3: CASSLDGSPRGGYTF. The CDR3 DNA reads TGCGCCAGCAGCTTGGATGGCAGCCCCCGAGGAGGCTACACCTTC.

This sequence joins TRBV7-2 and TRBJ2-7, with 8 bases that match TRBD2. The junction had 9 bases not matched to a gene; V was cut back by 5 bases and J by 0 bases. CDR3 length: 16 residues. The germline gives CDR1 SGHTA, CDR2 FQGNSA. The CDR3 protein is CASSPRRGGLSYEQYF. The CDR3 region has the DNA TGTGCCAGCAGCCCACGACGGGGGGGGCTCTCCTACGAGCAGTACTTC. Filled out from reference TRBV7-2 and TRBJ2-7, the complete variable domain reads GAGVSQSPSNKVTEKGKDVELRCDPISGHTALYWYRQSLGQGLEFLIYFQGNSAPDKSGLPSDRFSAERTGGSVSTLTIQRTQQEDSAVYLCASSPRRGGLSYEQYFGPGTRLTVT.

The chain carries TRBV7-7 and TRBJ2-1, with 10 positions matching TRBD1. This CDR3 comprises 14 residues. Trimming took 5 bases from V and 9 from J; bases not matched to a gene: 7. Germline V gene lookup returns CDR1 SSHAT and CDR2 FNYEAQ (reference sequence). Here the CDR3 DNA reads TGTGCCAGCAGCCCGGGGACAGGGGATGGTGAGCAGTTCTTC. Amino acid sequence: CASSPGTGDGEQFF.

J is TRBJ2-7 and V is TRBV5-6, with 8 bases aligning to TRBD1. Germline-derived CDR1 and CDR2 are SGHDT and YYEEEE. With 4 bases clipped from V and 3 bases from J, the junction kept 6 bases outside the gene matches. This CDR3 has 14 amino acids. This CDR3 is CASSLQGANYEQYF. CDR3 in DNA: TGTGCCAGCAGCCTCCAGGGGGCGAACTACGAGCAGTACTTC.

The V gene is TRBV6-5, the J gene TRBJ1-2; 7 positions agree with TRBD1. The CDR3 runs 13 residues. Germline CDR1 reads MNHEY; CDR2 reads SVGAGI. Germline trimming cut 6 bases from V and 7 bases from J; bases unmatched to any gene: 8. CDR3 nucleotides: TGTGCCAGCAGCCGGGGACAGTTGGGTGGCTACACCTTC. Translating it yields CASSRGQLGGYTF.

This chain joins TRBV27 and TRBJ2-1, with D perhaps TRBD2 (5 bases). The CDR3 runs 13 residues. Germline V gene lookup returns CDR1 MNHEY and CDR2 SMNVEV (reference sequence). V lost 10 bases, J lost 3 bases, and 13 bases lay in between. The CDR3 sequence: CAIMRAGYNEQFF. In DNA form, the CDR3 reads TGTGCCATTATGAGGGCAGGCTACAATGAGCAGTTCTTC.

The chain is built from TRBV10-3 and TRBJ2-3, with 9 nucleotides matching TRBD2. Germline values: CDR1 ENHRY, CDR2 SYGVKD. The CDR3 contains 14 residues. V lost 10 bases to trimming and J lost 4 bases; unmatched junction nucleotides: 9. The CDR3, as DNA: TGTGCCACACTGGGCGGGAGGGGCTCAGATACGCAGTATTTT. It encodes CATLGGRGSDTQYF.

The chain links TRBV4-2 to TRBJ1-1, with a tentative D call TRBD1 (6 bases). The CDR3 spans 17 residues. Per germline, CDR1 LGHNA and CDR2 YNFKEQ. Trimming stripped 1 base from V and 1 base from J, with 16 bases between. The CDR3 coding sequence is TGTGCCAGCAGCCAAGCTGCGGGGGCAGGAACGAACACTGAAGCTTTCTTT. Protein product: CASSQAAGAGTNTEAFF.

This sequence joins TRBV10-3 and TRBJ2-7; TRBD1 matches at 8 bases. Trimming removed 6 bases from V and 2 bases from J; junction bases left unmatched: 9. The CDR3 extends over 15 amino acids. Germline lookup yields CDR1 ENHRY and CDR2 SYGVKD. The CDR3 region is CAISSRGPETYEQYF. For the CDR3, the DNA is TGTGCCATCAGCAGCAGGGGGCCTGAAACCTACGAGCAGTACTTC.

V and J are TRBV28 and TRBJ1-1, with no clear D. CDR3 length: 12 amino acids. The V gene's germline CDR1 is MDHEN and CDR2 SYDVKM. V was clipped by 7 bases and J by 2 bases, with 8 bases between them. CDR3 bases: TGTGCCAGCAAAATAGCCAACACTGAAGCTTTCTTT. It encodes CASKIANTEAFF.

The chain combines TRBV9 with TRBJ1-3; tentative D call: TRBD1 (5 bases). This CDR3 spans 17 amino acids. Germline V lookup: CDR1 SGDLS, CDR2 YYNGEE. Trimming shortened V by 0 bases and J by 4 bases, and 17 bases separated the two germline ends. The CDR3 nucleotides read TGTGCCAGCAGCGTAGCAGGGCCTGTGGCAATAGGAAACACCATATATTTT. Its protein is CASSVAGPVAIGNTIYF.

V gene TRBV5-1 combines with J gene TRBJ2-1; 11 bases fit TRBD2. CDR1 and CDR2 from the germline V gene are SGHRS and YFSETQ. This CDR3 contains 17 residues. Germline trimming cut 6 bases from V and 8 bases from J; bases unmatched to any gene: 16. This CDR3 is CASKGGATSGIPDEQFF. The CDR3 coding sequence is TGCGCCAGCAAAGGGGGGGCGACTAGCGGGATTCCAGATGAGCAGTTCTTC.

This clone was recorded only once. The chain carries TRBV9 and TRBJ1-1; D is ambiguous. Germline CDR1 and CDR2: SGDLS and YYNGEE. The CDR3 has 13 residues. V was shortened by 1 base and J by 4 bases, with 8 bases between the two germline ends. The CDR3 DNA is TGTGCCAGCAGCGTATCGAGTGGCACTGAAGCTTTCTTT. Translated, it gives CASSVSSGTEAFF.